A single sample gave rise to the 22 T cell receptor beta chains below, sequenced in a study of T cell responses to AZD1222 COVID-19 vaccine. The method was immunoSEQ multiplex PCR; TCRdb's version includes in-frame clones alone and lacks a portion of them. The profile shows 100,000 to 150,000 clones, 89% of them singletons. Specimen: peripheral blood, collected on day 0 of AZD1222 vaccination. Receptor source: an adult in good health.

The chain uses TRBV12-3 or TRBV12-4 and TRBJ1-6; D call uncertain. The CDR3 extends over 11 amino acids. V lost 5 bases, J lost 8 bases, and 4 bases lay in between. The CDR3 DNA is TGTGCCAGCAGTCTCGATTCACCCCTCCACTTT. Translated, it gives CASSLDSPLHF.

The genes are TRBV24-1 and TRBJ1-5, with D possibly TRBD1 on 5 matching bases. V gave up 9 bases and J gave up 5 bases, with 13 bases separating them. Germline V CDR1 and CDR2: KGHDR, SFDVKD. The CDR3 covers 13 residues. Here the CDR3 DNA reads TGTGCCACCTCAGGGACTAGGGATCAGCCCCAGCATTTT. Translated, it gives CATSGTRDQPQHF.

The chain combines TRBV24-1 with TRBJ2-1; 14 bases match TRBD2. J was trimmed by 7 bases and V by 7 bases; bases with no gene match: 8. The CDR3 runs 16 residues. CDR1 is KGHDR, CDR2 SFDVKD, per germline. The CDR3 DNA is TGTGCCACCAGCGGAACCGGGACTAGCGGGAGAAATGAGCAGTTCTTC. Its protein product is CATSGTGTSGRNEQFF.

The V gene is TRBV27, the J gene TRBJ2-1, with D tentatively TRBD1 (5 bases). V lost 5 bases to trimming and J lost 2 bases, with 22 bases between them. Germline V gives CDR1 MNHEY, CDR2 SMNVEV (reference sequence). CDR3 length: 18 residues. This CDR3 is CASSPLLNRTRPYNEQFF. CDR3 DNA: TGTGCCAGCAGTCCCCTACTGAACAGGACGAGGCCCTACAATGAGCAGTTCTTC.

The rearrangement uses TRBV4-1 and TRBJ1-3; D might be TRBD1 (6 bases). V dropped 4 bases and J dropped 0 bases, with 25 bases sitting between them. The CDR3 consists of 20 residues. From germline, CDR1 is MGHRA and CDR2 YSYEKL. The CDR3 nucleotides are TGCGCCAGCAGCCCCGTCGAAGGGCCCATCCAGGGACACTCTGGAAACACCATATATTTT. Translated: CASSPVEGPIQGHSGNTIYF.

The chain links TRBV19 to TRBJ2-3; 8 nucleotides line up with TRBD1. V gave up 4 bases and J gave up 3 bases; unmatched junction bases: 9. The CDR3 runs to 16 residues. Germline V CDR1 and CDR2: LNHDA, SQIVND (reference sequence). In nucleotides, the CDR3 is TGTGCCAGTAGTACCCGGACAGGGAGGCGAACAGATACGCAGTATTTT. It translates to CASSTRTGRRTDTQYF.

V usage is TRBV19 and J usage is TRBJ2-5; D is unresolved. The CDR3 runs to 14 residues. Germline assignment: CDR1 LNHDA and CDR2 SQIVND (reference sequence). With 2 bases removed from V and 5 bases from J, the gap between germline ends came to 12 bases. The CDR3 protein is CASSIRSRPETQYF. CDR3 DNA: TGTGCCAGTAGTATACGGTCCCGACCGGAGACCCAGTACTTC. The entire variable domain, with the rest obtained from reference TRBV19 and TRBJ2-5, is as follows: DGGITQSPKYLFRKEGQNVTLSCEQNLNHDAMYWYRQDPGQGLRLIYYSQIVNDFQKGDIAEGYSVSREKKESFPLTVTSAQKNPTAFYLCASSIRSRPETQYFGPGTRLLVL.

The chain uses TRBV12-5 and TRBJ2-3, with D possibly TRBD1 on 8 matching bases. The CDR3 extends over 17 amino acids. With 6 bases removed from V and 4 bases from J, the gap between germline ends came to 23 bases. Germline-derived CDR1 and CDR2 are LGHNT and FRNRAP. The CDR3 nucleotides are TGTGCTAGTGGGTTACCCGGACAGGGCGGGGGCCCAGATACGCAGTATTTT. It codes for CASGLPGQGGGPDTQYF.

This chain joins TRBV27 and TRBJ2-1; 13 bases line up with TRBD2. This CDR3 region has 15 residues. The germline CDR1 and CDR2 sequences are MNHEY and SMNVEV (reference sequence). The ends lost 4 bases at V and 7 bases at J; junction bases unmatched: 4. CDR3 sequence (DNA): TGTGCCAGCAGTTCGGGACTAGCGGGAAGGAATGAGCAGTTCTTC. Translated: CASSSGLAGRNEQFF.

This clone has just a few counts. The V and J genes are TRBV2 and TRBJ1-5; TRBD1 matches 7 bases. From germline, CDR1 is SNHLY and CDR2 FYNNEI. V lost 7 bases to trimming and J lost 7 bases; unmatched junction nucleotides: 25. The CDR3 has 19 amino acids. CDR3 in DNA: TGTGCCAGCATCCTAAATCCCCCCGCTACAGGGGATCGAGGCCAGCCCCAGCATTTT. Amino acid sequence: CASILNPPATGDRGQPQHF.

The genes are TRBV5-6 and TRBJ1-2, with D possibly being TRBD1 (6 bases). The V and J ends lost 5 bases and 10 bases respectively, with 30 bases between them. CDR3 length: 17 residues. Germline CDR1 SGHDT, CDR2 YYEEEE. The CDR3 here is CASSRQAPEGGVQPYTF. The CDR3 DNA reads TGTGCCAGCAGTCGACAGGCCCCCGAAGGAGGGGTTCAGCCCTACACCTTC.

There are a few counts of this clone. The rearrangement links TRBV11-3 to TRBJ2-3; 10 bases match TRBD1. CDR1 and CDR2 from the germline V gene are SGHNT and YENEEA. With 4 bases clipped from V and 1 base from J, the junction kept 5 bases outside the gene matches. The CDR3 is 16 residues long. The CDR3 is CASSSRGTGGTDTQYF. The CDR3 DNA is TGTGCCAGCAGCTCGAGGGGGACAGGGGGCACAGATACGCAGTATTTT.

The chain recombines TRBV6-2 or TRBV6-3 with TRBJ2-3, with D perhaps matching TRBD2 (5 bases). CDR3 length equals 14 residues. Germline-derived CDR1 and CDR2 are MNHEY and SVGEGT. Trimming took 5 bases from V and 2 from J, leaving 11 bases between them. For the CDR3, the DNA is TGTGCCAGCAGTAGGACTTTGCACACAGATACGCAGTATTTT. This codes for CASSRTLHTDTQYF.

The gene calls are TRBV2 and TRBJ2-5; 8 nucleotides line up with TRBD1. This CDR3 has 13 amino acids. Germline assignment: CDR1 SNHLY and CDR2 FYNNEI. The junction had 3 bases not matched to a gene; V was cut back by 7 bases and J by 2 bases. Here the CDR3 reads CASTDRAQETQYF. The CDR3 DNA follows: TGTGCCAGCACGGACAGGGCTCAAGAGACCCAGTACTTC. The whole variable domain, remainder taken from reference TRBV2 and TRBJ2-5, is EPEVTQTPSHQVTQMGQEVILRCVPISNHLYFYWYRQILGQKVEFLVSFYNNEISEKSEIFDDQFSVERPDGSNFTLKIRSTKLEDSAMYFCASTDRAQETQYFGPGTRLLVL.

The chain combines TRBV10-1 with TRBJ1-2; 9 nucleotides match TRBD1. The CDR3 sequence is 16 residues long. Germline V CDR1 and CDR2: WNHNN, SYGVQD (reference sequence). Unmatched junction bases numbered 12, after V lost 6 bases and J lost 4 bases. CDR3 amino acids: CASSRDRENLVYGYTF. CDR3 sequence (DNA): TGCGCCAGCAGCCGGGACAGGGAGAATTTGGTCTATGGCTACACCTTC.

The chain links TRBV9 to TRBJ1-3; 7 nucleotides align to TRBD1. V shed 5 bases and J 0 bases; nucleotides not matched to a gene: 5. The germline CDR1 and CDR2 sequences are SGDLS and YYNGEE. CDR3 length: 15 residues. The CDR3 sequence: CASSRGQDSGNTIYF. DNA for the CDR3: TGTGCCAGCAGTCGCGGACAGGACTCTGGAAACACCATATATTTT.

V usage is TRBV2 and J usage is TRBJ1-5; 8 bases align to TRBD1. This CDR3 region has 20 residues. V lost 6 bases and J lost 1; bases outside the gene matches: 20. Germline loops: CDR1 SNHLY, CDR2 FYNNEI. CDR3 residues: CASRSRTTPPGTGSNQPQHF. The DNA of the CDR3 is TGTGCCAGCAGGTCCCGGACTACGCCCCCCGGGACAGGCAGCAATCAGCCCCAGCATTTT.

V and J are TRBV14 and TRBJ2-7; 8 bases fit TRBD1. Germline lookup yields CDR1 SGHDN and CDR2 FVKESK. The CDR3 has 16 amino acids. The V and J ends lost 4 bases and 3 bases, in that order; junction bases with no gene match: 11. This CDR3 reads CASSPHRGMGNYEQYF. As DNA, the CDR3 is TGTGCCAGCAGCCCCCACAGGGGGATGGGGAACTACGAGCAGTACTTC.

The V call is TRBV3-1 (or the pseudogene TRBV3-2), the J call TRBJ1-1; 7 bases match TRBD1. The CDR3 is 14 residues long. The V segment lost 4 bases and the J segment 11 bases; nucleotides outside the gene matches: 13. The V gene's germline CDR1 is LGHDT and CDR2 YNNKEL (reference sequence). CDR3 residues: CASSPRESGGAAFF. The CDR3 bases are TGTGCCAGCAGCCCTCGGGAGTCAGGGGGGGCGGCTTTCTTT.

This chain uses TRBV2 with TRBJ2-1; D is perhaps TRBD2 (6 bases). This CDR3 has 17 amino acids. Germline V gene sequence: CDR1 SNHLY, CDR2 FYNNEI. With 2 bases removed from V and 0 bases from J, the gap between germline ends came to 14 bases. Written as DNA, the CDR3 is TGTGCCAGCAGTGAATTTCGGGGGTGGAGCTCCTACAATGAGCAGTTCTTC. Its translation: CASSEFRGWSSYNEQFF.

V gene TRBV11-2 combines with J gene TRBJ1-2; no firm D call. The CDR3 has 13 residues. Trimming removed 3 bases from V and 7 bases from J, with 12 bases in between. Germline V gene sequence: CDR1 SGHAT, CDR2 FQNNGV. The CDR3 coding sequence is TGTGCCAGCAGCTTCACCCCACAACGTGGCTACACCTTC. Encoded protein: CASSFTPQRGYTF.

This clone was observed a handful of times. V gene TRBV6-1 combines with J gene TRBJ1-2; no definite D call. CDR1 is MNHNS, CDR2 SASEGT, per germline. The V gene lost 2 bases and the J gene lost 4 bases, with 14 bases spanning the gap. The CDR3 has 15 amino acids. The CDR3: CASSESPLSFYGYTF. The CDR3 DNA follows: TGTGCCAGCAGTGAATCCCCCCTTTCCTTCTATGGCTACACCTTC.